This TCR beta chain came from a study of vaccination and CD4 T cells after COVID-19. Overall study: Cells received overlapping spike peptides from SARS-CoV-2, HCoV-NL63, HCoV-OC43 and HCoV-229E as stimulation. General study results and limits: In convalescent patients, a median approximately 86% of reactive clones appeared only post-vaccination.

As regards this clonotype: Its specificity is not known.

Treatment denoted: roughly nine-day PBMC culture with coronavirus spike peptide pools or control peptides (ViraFEST assay). Investigators obtained the unexposed donor's CD4+ T cells before the COVID-19 pandemic (2011-2018). The assay that was used to sequence DNA from cultured CD4+ T cells was the Oncomine TCR Beta short-read assay. Genomic DNA was isolated from cultured CD4+ T cells. TCRdb recomputed calls from the PCR reads with MiXCR, one row per CDR3 protein. The table records approximately 10,000 distinct CDR3 sequences, around 37% of them present only once. The sequenced sample was CD4+ T cells from blood, cultured in vitro. The sequence was collected from a human donor in good health.

CDR3 DNA: TGCAGTGCTAGAGATCGGAGTGTAGCCAAAAACATTCAGTACTTC. This sequence encodes CSARDRSVAKNIQYF. The rearrangement links TRBV20-1 to TRBJ2-4; no firm D call. Germline loops: CDR1 DFQATT, CDR2 SNEGSKA (reference sequence). The V end lost 0 bases, the J end lost 0 bases, and 9 bases lay between the germline ends. This CDR3 contains 15 residues.